This TCR beta chain is drawn from a study of beta chain features in type 1 diabetes. CD45RO/CCR7/CD25/CD127/CD95/CD27 separated CD4+ naive, central memory, regulatory and stem cell-like memory cells by sorting. The study reverse transcribed the entire isolated RNA, so it sequenced expressed TCRB transcripts. TCRdb's table, derived via immunoSEQ multiplex PCR, lists solely in-frame clones and lacks some. The data contain about 260,000 clones, around 68% of them singletons. Trimming left V 0 bases short and J 7 bases short, with 13 bases between. The length of the CDR3 is 14 residues. Germline CDR1 SEHNR, CDR2 FQNEAQ (reference sequence).

This chain joins TRBV7-9 and TRBJ2-7; tentatively, D is TRBD1 (6 bases). The TCR comes from a man aged 25-45 years in good health. The sample taken for sequencing was naive CD4+ T cells from blood. The CDR3 DNA reads TGTGCCAGCAGCTTAGCGCATCTGACAGGAGAGCAGTACTTC. This translates into CASSLAHLTGEQYF.